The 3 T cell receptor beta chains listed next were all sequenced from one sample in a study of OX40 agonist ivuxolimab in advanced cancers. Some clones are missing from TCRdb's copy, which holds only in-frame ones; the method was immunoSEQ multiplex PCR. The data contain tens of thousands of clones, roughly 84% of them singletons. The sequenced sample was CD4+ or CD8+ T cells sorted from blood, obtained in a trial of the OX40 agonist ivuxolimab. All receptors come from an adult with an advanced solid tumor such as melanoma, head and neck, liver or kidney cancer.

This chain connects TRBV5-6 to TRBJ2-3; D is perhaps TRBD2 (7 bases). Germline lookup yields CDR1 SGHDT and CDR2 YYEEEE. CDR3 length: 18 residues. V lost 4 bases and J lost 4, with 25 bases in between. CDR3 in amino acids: CASSPSRGAGTHADTQYF. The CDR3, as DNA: TGTGCCAGCAGCCCCAGTCGGGGGGCAGGGACGCACGCAGATACGCAGTATTTT.

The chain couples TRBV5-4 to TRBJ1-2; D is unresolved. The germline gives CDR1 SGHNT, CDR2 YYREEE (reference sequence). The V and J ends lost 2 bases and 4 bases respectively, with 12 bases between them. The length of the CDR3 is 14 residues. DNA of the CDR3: TGTGCCAGCAGCTTAAAGGACGCTCGCTATGGCTACACCTTC. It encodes CASSLKDARYGYTF.

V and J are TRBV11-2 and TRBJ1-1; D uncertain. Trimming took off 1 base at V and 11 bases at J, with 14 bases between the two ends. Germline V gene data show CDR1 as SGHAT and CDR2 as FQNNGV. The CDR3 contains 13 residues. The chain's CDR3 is CASSLVALTGAFF. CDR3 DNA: TGTGCCAGCAGCTTAGTAGCTCTGACGGGGGCTTTCTTT.